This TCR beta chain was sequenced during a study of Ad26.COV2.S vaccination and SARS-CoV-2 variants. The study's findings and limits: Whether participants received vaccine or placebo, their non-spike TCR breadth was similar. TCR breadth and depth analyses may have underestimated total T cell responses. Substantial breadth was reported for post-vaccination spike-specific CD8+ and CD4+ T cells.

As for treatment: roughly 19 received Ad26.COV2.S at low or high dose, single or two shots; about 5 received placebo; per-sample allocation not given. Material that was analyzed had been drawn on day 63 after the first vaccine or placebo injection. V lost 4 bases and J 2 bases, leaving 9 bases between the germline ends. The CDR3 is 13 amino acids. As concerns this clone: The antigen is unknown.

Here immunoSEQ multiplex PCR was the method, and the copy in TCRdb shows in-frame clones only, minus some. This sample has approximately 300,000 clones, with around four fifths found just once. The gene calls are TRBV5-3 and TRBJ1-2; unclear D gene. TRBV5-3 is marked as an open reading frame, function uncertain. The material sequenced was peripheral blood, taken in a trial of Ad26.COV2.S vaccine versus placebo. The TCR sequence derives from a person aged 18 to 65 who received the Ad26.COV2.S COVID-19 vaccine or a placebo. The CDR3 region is CARSPTPNYGYTF. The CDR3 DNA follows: TGTGCCAGAAGCCCCACACCGAACTATGGCTACACCTTC.